The T cell receptor beta chain described here comes from a study of blood T cell repertoires in COVID-19. In germline, CDR1 is KGHSH, CDR2 LQKENI. V was shortened by 3 bases and J by 2 bases, with 13 bases between the two germline ends. The CDR3 runs 15 residues. Repertoires were generated with immunoSEQ multiplex PCR, while TCRdb's copy carries only in-frame clones and drops some. The table has fewer than 200,000 clones, under 85% seen once; the top ten hold 3.7%. The V and J genes are TRBV18 and TRBJ2-5; D may be TRBD2 (6 bases). The receptor comes from a woman aged 80 or over with acute or convalescent COVID-19. The sample taken for sequencing was peripheral blood. CDR3 sequence (DNA): TGTGCCAGCTCACCGGAGGGCAGCGGTCAAGAGACCCAGTACTTC. Translation gives CASSPEGSGQETQYF.